This entry is about one T cell receptor beta chain. No antigen is known for it. Base-call qualities are not available, and no considerably larger clone is one nucleotide away. This sample is drawn from a study of blood T cell repertoires in COVID-19 (dated by TCRdb to 2020 to 2021). Notes on the research overall: Samples covering the acute and convalescent phases of COVID-19 were provided by collaborators in the United States, Italy and Spain. The material from the prospective study consisted of cDNA or gDNA derived from T cells, B-cell-depleted T cells, or PBMCs. Subjects who had been exposed to COVID-19, were actively infected with it, or had recovered from it provided the deeply sampled blood TCRbeta repertoires that made up the dataset. A freely available public database, intended as a resource for researchers studying the immune response to SARS-CoV-2, is where the repertoires were released. The samples were drawn from the first 160 participants of the ongoing ImmuneRACE study and from 1,254 subjects provided by 6 global collaborators. A de-identified subject ID, COVID-19 status, age in years and sex were almost always included in the sample metadata. HLA class I and class II types, where available, came from metadata supplied by the sample provider rather than from assay-based typing. What the research found in general, with its limitations: How much clinical and demographic metadata was included differed by source and by participant, and the metadata was provided uncurated.

Whole blood was collected in K2EDTA tubes by collaborating institutions according to the institutions' own protocols. For TCRbeta analysis, collaborators shipped samples in one of three forms: frozen whole blood, isolated PBMCs, or DNA extracted from either of those sample types. The immunoSEQ Assay, a bias-controlled multiplex PCR, was used to amplify TCRbeta CDR3 regions from genomic DNA. Per the source publication's procedure: Nucleated cell counts per sample were estimated from amplification of reference gene primers within the assay. To quantify the absolute abundance of each unique TCRbeta CDR3 rearrangement, sequence reads were collapsed and filtered. For each sample, productive Simpson clonality was calculated by taking the square root of Simpson's diversity index across productive rearrangements. The immuneACCESS repertoire file appears here via TCRdb, limited to in-frame rearrangements. These files lack a portion of the clones; in checked studies, under half of the deficit traces to unresolved V genes, and the cause of the others is not known. The V and J calls and clone size are taken from that table; D and trimming were inferred from the DNA. The sample contains 110,000 to 150,000 clones, around 86% of them found a single time. The biggest ten clones account for less than 5% of the sample.

The CDR3 measures 16 amino acids from cysteine to phenylalanine. The kept DNA is CDR3 alone, 48 bases in frame from the first base. According to the germline V gene (reference sequence), CDR1 reads WNHNN and CDR2 reads SYGVQD. V loses 0 bases at its end and J loses 2 bases; junction bases beyond the gene matches: 3. The rearrangement joined TRBV10-1 to TRBJ2-7; TRBD2 aligns with 11 central bases. Material for sequencing was peripheral blood. The sequence was collected from a woman of 80 years or more with acute or convalescent COVID-19. The CDR3: CASSESGLADTYEQYF. The nucleotides read TGCGCCAGCAGTGAGTCGGGACTAGCGGACACCTACGAGCAGTACTTC.